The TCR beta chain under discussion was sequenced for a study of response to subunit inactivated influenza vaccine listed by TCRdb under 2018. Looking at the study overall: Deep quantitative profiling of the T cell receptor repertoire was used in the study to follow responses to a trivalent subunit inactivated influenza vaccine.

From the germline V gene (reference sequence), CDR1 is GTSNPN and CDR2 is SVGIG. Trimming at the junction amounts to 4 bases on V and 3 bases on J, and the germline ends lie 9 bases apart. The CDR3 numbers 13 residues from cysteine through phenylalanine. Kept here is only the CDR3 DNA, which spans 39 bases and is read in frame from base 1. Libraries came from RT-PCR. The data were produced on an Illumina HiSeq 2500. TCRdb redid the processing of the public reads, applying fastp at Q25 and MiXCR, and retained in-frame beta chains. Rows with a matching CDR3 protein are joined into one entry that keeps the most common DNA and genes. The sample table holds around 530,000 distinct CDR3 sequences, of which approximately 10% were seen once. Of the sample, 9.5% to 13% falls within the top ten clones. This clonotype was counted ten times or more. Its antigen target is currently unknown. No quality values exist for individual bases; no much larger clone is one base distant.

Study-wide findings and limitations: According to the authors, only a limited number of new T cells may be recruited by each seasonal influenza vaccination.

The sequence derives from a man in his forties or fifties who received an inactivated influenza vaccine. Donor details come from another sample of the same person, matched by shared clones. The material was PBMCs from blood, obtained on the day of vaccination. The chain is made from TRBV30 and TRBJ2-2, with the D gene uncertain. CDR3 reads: CAWNVVDTGELFF. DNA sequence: TGTGCCTGGAACGTGGTAGACACCGGGGAGCTGTTTTTT.